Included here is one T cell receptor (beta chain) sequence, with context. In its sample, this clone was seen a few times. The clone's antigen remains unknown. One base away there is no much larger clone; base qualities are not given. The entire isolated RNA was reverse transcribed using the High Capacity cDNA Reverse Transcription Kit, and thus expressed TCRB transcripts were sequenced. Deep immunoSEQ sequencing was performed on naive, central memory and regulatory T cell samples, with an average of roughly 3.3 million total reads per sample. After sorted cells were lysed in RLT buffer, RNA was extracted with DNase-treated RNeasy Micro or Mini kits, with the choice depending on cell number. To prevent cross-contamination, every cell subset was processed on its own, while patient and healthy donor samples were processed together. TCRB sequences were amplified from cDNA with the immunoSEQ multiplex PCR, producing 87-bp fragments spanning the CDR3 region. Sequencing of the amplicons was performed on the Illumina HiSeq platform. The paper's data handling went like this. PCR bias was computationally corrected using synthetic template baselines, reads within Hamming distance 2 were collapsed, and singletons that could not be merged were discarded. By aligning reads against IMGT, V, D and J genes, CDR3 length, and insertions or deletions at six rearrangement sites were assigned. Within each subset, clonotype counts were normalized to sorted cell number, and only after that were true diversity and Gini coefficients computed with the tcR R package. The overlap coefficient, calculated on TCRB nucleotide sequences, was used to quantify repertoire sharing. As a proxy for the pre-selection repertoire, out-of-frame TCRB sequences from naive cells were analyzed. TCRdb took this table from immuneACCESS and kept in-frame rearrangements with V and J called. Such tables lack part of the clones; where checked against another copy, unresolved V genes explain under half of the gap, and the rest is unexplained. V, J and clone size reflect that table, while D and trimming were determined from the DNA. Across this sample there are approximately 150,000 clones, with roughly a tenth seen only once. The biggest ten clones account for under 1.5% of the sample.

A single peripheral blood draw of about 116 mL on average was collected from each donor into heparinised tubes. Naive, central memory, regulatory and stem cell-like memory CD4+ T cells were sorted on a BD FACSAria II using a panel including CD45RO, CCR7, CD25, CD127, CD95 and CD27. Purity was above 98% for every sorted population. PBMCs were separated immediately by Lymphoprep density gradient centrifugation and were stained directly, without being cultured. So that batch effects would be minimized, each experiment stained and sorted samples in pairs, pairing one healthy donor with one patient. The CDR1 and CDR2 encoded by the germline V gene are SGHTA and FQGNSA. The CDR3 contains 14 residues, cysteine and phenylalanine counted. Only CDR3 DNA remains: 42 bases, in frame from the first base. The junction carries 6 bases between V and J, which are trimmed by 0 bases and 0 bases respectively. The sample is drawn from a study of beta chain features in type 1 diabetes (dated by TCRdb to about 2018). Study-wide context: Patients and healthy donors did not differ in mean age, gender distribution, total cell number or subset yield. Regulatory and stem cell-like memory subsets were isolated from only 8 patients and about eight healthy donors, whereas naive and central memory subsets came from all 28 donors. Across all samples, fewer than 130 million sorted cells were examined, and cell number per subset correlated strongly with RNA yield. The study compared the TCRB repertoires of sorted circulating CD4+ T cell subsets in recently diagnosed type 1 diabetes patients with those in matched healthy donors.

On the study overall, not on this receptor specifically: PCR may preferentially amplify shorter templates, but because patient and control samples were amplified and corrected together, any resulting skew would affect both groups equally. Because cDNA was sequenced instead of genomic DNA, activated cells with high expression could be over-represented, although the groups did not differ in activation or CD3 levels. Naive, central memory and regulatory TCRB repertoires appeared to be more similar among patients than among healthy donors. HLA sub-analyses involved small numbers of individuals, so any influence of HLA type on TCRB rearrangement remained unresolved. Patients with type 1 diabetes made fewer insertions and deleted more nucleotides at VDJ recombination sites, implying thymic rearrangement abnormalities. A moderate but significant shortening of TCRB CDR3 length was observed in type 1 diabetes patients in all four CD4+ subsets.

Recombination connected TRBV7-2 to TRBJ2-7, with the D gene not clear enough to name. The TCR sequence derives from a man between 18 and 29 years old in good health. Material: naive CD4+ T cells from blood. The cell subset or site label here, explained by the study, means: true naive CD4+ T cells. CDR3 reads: CASSLAGISYEQYF. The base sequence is TGTGCCAGCAGCTTAGCGGGCATCTCCTACGAGCAGTACTTC. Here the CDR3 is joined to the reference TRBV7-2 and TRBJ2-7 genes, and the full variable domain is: GAGVSQSPSNKVTEKGKDVELRCDPISGHTALYWYRQSLGQGLEFLIYFQGNSAPDKSGLPSDRFSAERTGGSVSTLTIQRTQQEDSAVYLCASSLAGISYEQYFGPGTRLTVT.